These 14 T cell receptor beta chains were sequenced from one sample in a study of T cell responses to AZD1222 COVID-19 vaccine. The method was immunoSEQ multiplex PCR; TCRdb's version includes in-frame clones alone and lacks a portion of them. The sample carries approximately 130,000 clones, less than 90% recorded once. Specimen: peripheral blood, collected on day 0 of AZD1222 vaccination. Receptors were obtained from an adult in good health.

The rearrangement links TRBV12-3 or TRBV12-4 to TRBJ2-1; D is undetermined. V lost 7 bases and J 0 bases, leaving 7 bases between the germline ends. The CDR3 is 13 residues long. This chain's CDR3 is CASKRSSYNEQFF. The CDR3 DNA reads as TGTGCCAGCAAACGGAGCTCCTACAATGAGCAGTTCTTC.

This rearrangement joins TRBV30 to TRBJ2-1; D remains ambiguous. Trimming left V 3 bases short and J 6 bases short, with 15 bases between. CDR1 and CDR2 (germline): GTSNPN, SVGIG (reference sequence). The CDR3 extends over 14 amino acids. The CDR3 sequence is CAWSSGLTGNEQFF. The CDR3 nucleotides are TGTGCCTGGAGCTCGGGCTTAACGGGCAATGAGCAGTTCTTC.

The V gene is TRBV10-3, the J gene TRBJ1-2; no clear D gene. The CDR3 is 14 amino acids. CDR1 and CDR2 from the germline V gene are ENHRY and SYGVKD. Between the trimmed V and J ends, which lost 0 bases and 8 bases, there was a span of 13 bases. The CDR3 is CAISESTWAGGYTF. The CDR3 region has the DNA TGTGCCATCAGTGAGTCTACGTGGGCCGGAGGCTACACCTTC.

The CDR3, as DNA: TGCGCCAGCAGCACGGGACAGGGTAGCAATCAGCCCCAGCATTTT. Protein: CASSTGQGSNQPQHF. This chain uses TRBV5-1 with TRBJ1-5, with TRBD1 matching 9 bases. This CDR3 spans 15 amino acids. Germline CDR1 is SGHRS and CDR2 is YFSETQ. V lost 4 bases and J lost 0; bases outside the gene matches: 2.

This clone was detected a few times. As DNA, the CDR3 is TGCAGCGTTGGGGGGACTAGCGGGAACAGTGAGCAGTTCTTC. Its translation: CSVGGTSGNSEQFF. The gene calls are TRBV29-1 and TRBJ2-1, with 13 bases aligning to TRBD2. V lost 4 bases, J lost 9 bases, and 6 bases stayed unmatched. Germline assignment: CDR1 SQVTM and CDR2 ANQGSEA. This CDR3 comprises 14 residues.

This CDR3 is CASSIGDGRNGYTF. The CDR3 bases are TGTGCCAGTAGTATAGGAGACGGCAGGAATGGCTACACCTTC. V is TRBV19 and J is TRBJ1-2; no firm D call. CDR3 size: 14 residues. The V gene's germline CDR1 is LNHDA and CDR2 SQIVND (reference sequence). Trimming left V 1 base short and J 6 bases short, with 12 bases between.

The J gene is TRBJ1-5, the V gene TRBV18; D gene uncertain. Deletions cut 4 bases from V and 3 bases from J, with 7 bases between. The length of the CDR3 is 13 residues. Germline V lookup: CDR1 KGHSH, CDR2 LQKENI. DNA for the CDR3: TGTGCCAGCTCACGAGGGAACAATCAGCCCCAGCATTTT. Protein product: CASSRGNNQPQHF.

The rearrangement joins TRBV7-9 to TRBJ2-1, with D perhaps matching TRBD1 (5 bases). V dropped 6 bases and J dropped 8 bases, with 14 bases sitting between them. The CDR3 sequence is 13 residues long. Germline assignment: CDR1 SEHNR and CDR2 FQNEAQ (reference sequence). The CDR3 bases are TGTGCCAGCAGGTTTACAGGCAGGGATGAGCAGTTCTTC. This codes for CASRFTGRDEQFF.

The chain has TRBV5-6 and TRBJ1-5, with a tentative D call TRBD1 (6 bases). Germline CDR1 reads SGHDT; CDR2 reads YYEEEE. Between the trimmed V and J ends, which lost 4 bases and 3 bases, there was a span of 11 bases. This CDR3 region has 14 residues. The CDR3 loop is CASSDGQYNQPQHF. CDR3 nucleotides: TGTGCCAGCAGCGACGGACAGTACAATCAGCCCCAGCATTTT.

The chain uses TRBV3-1 (or the pseudogene TRBV3-2) and TRBJ1-6; no definite D call. The V gene's germline CDR1 is LGHDT and CDR2 YNNKEL (reference sequence). Trimming cost V 2 bases and J 10 bases, with 3 bases left between them. This CDR3 spans 11 amino acids. DNA of the CDR3: TGTGCCAGCAGCCAAAACTCACCCCTCCACTTT. Translation: CASSQNSPLHF.

The genes are TRBV3-1 (or the pseudogene TRBV3-2) and TRBJ2-3; 8 bases are shared with TRBD1. V dropped 6 bases and J dropped 6; count of bases not matched to a gene: 2. The CDR3 is 12 residues long. Germline V gene lookup returns CDR1 LGHDT and CDR2 YNNKEL (reference sequence). The CDR3 is CASRTGADTQYF. In DNA form, the CDR3 reads TGTGCCAGCAGGACAGGGGCTGATACGCAGTATTTT.

The V and J genes are TRBV3-1 (or the pseudogene TRBV3-2) and TRBJ2-4; weak D call: TRBD2 (6 bases). The CDR3 covers 17 residues. The germline CDR1 and CDR2 sequences are LGHDT and YNNKEL (reference sequence). Trimming removed 4 bases from V and 9 bases from J, with 25 bases in between. CDR3: CASSPGRSLYGGPIQYF. The CDR3 DNA follows: TGTGCCAGCAGCCCCGGACGTAGCCTATATGGAGGGCCCATTCAGTACTTC.

The chain carries TRBV5-1 and TRBJ2-7; D is unresolved. Germline V gene lookup returns CDR1 SGHRS and CDR2 YFSETQ. The CDR3 consists of 13 residues. With 4 bases removed from V and 0 bases from J, the gap between germline ends came to 8 bases. The CDR3 loop is CASSTRSSYEQYF. CDR3 bases: TGCGCCAGCAGCACCAGGAGCTCCTACGAGCAGTACTTC.

The chain links TRBV5-5 to TRBJ2-7; 9 bases agree with TRBD1. In germline, CDR1 is SGHKS, CDR2 YYEKEE (reference sequence). This CDR3 spans 14 amino acids. The V segment lost 4 bases and the J segment 5 bases; nucleotides outside the gene matches: 7. The CDR3 nucleotides read TGTGCCAGCAGCACCGGGACAGGGCTCGACGAGCAGTACTTC. Its translation: CASSTGTGLDEQYF.